One and the same sample provided the 27 T cell receptor beta chains below, sequenced in a study of cytomegalovirus exposure and HLA in healthy donors (TCRdb year 2017). The method was the immunoSEQ multiplex PCR assay. For the multiplex PCR, a mixture combining 60 forward primers for TCR Vbeta segments and 13 reverse primers for TCR Jbeta segments was used. TCRdb stores this immuneACCESS table with in-frame sequences only. Part of the clones is absent; in the studies checked, under half of the shortfall reflects unresolved V genes, and no reason is known for the rest. The sample table records over 75,000 clones; roughly 80% of these occur just once. Roughly 6.6% of the sample is held by the ten biggest clonotypes. Input material: PBMCs. The receptors here all came from a man aged 50 or older in good health and CMV-seropositive.

The J gene is TRBJ2-1, the V gene TRBV30; the match to TRBD1 covers 9 bases. Trimming at V came to 2 bases and at J to 3 bases, leaving 5 bases not matched to a gene. The germline gives CDR1 GTSNPN, CDR2 SVGIG (reference sequence). The CDR3 is 15 residues long. This chain's CDR3 is CAWSQLTGGYNEQFF. The CDR3, as DNA: TGTGCCTGGAGTCAACTGACAGGGGGCTACAATGAGCAGTTCTTC.

V gene TRBV10-3 combines with J gene TRBJ2-1; no clear D. The V gene lost 10 bases and the J gene lost 7 bases, with 23 bases spanning the gap. The germline V gene has CDR1 ENHRY and CDR2 SYGVKD. The CDR3 is 15 residues long. The CDR3 here is CATVEGVARSNEQFF. In nucleotides, the CDR3 is TGTGCCACGGTCGAAGGTGTAGCAAGGAGTAATGAGCAGTTCTTC.

This chain connects TRBV7-2 to TRBJ2-7, with TRBD1 identical over 9 bases. Germline CDR1 reads SGHTA; CDR2 reads FQGNSA. Trimming cost V 6 bases and J 4 bases; bases outside gene matches: 10. The CDR3 totals 15 residues. The CDR3 DNA reads TGTGCCAGCAGTCGTCCCGGGACAGGGTTATACGAGCAGTACTTC. This translates into CASSRPGTGLYEQYF.

The V and J genes are TRBV5-5 and TRBJ2-1, with TRBD2 matching 9 bases. Germline V gene sequence: CDR1 SGHKS, CDR2 YYEKEE (reference sequence). The CDR3 is 14 residues long. Unmatched junction bases numbered 8, after V lost 5 bases and J lost 8 bases. CDR3 sequence (DNA): TGTGCCAGCAGTTCGGGACTAGCCTCGGATGAGCAGTTCTTC. It translates to CASSSGLASDEQFF.

J is TRBJ2-5 and V is TRBV4-2, with D possibly matching TRBD1 (5 bases). This CDR3 comprises 13 residues. Trimming took off 3 bases at V and 5 bases at J, with 10 bases between the two ends. Germline V CDR1 and CDR2: LGHNA, YNFKEQ. The CDR3 coding sequence is TGTGCCAGCAGCCAGGGGCCTTCGGAGACCCAGTACTTC. This encodes CASSQGPSETQYF.

The chain joins TRBV11-2 to TRBJ2-3, with TRBD2 matching 16 bases. CDR1 and CDR2 (germline): SGHAT, FQNNGV. V lost 6 bases to trimming and J lost 4 bases; unmatched junction nucleotides: 13. The CDR3 has 19 residues. The CDR3 DNA is TGTGCCAGCAGATATACTTTAGGGACTAGCGGGGGGGCGCCAGATACGCAGTATTTT. Its protein is CASRYTLGTSGGAPDTQYF.

This clone was recorded a few times. Distinct nucleotide sequences in the sample also encode this CDR3. The chain has TRBV2 and TRBJ2-3; TRBD2 might be the D (6 bases). The CDR3 totals 15 residues. Germline V gene sequence: CDR1 SNHLY, CDR2 FYNNEI. The V end was cut by 6 bases, the J end by 7 bases, with 20 bases between. The CDR3, as DNA: TGTGCCAGCAGGGAGGGACCCACCTCGGGGAATACGCAGTATTTT. Its protein is CASREGPTSGNTQYF.

This chain links TRBV27 with TRBJ2-6; D perhaps matches TRBD1 (6 bases). The germline gives CDR1 MNHEY, CDR2 SMNVEV (reference sequence). The CDR3 is 18 residues long. Trimming left V 4 bases short and J 1 base short, with 17 bases between. In DNA, the CDR3 is TGTGCCAGCAGTTCTTACGCAGGGGCCCTATCTGGGGCCAACGTCCTGACTTTC. This codes for CASSSYAGALSGANVLTF.

This clone occurred once. One junction end does not reproduce the germline sequence, and a read error may be involved. CDR3 bases: TGTGCCAGCAGTGGAAGGGACAGCCTTAATTCACCCCTCAACTTT. Encoded protein: CASSGRDSLNSPLNF. The V and J genes are TRBV27 and TRBJ1-6; TRBD1 matches 7 bases. Germline V gene sequence: CDR1 MNHEY, CDR2 SMNVEV (reference sequence). The CDR3 loop spans 15 amino acids.

The chain carries TRBV5-1 and TRBJ1-2, with no clear D. V was shortened by 1 base and J by 6 bases, with 10 bases between the two germline ends. From germline, CDR1 is SGHRS and CDR2 YFSETQ. This CDR3 has 13 residues. CDR3 protein: CASSLIGPDGYTF. In DNA form, the CDR3 reads TGCGCCAGCAGCTTGATTGGGCCTGATGGCTACACCTTC.

About this clone itself: Mismatch with germline at one junction end may stem from a read error. The rearrangement links TRBV6-5 to TRBJ1-2; D is possibly TRBD1 (5 bases). The CDR3 is 13 amino acids. Germline V gene sequence: CDR1 MNHEY, CDR2 SVGAGI. This chain's CDR3 is CASLDTTNYGYPF. The CDR3 DNA is TGTGCCAGCCTGGACACAACGAACTATGGCTACCCCTTC.

This rearrangement joins TRBV29-1 to TRBJ2-5; TRBD2 might be the D (6 bases). The J call is in doubt because the DNA end fits TRBJ2-7 better. Germline CDR1 reads SQVTM; CDR2 reads ANQGSEA. The CDR3 contains 13 residues. CDR3 protein: CSVGGGTGYEQYF. In DNA, the CDR3 is TGCAGCGTTGGGGGAGGCACTGGGTACGAGCAGTACTTC.

CDR3 in amino acids: CASSRPGTESYEQYF. In nucleotides, the CDR3 is TGTGCCAGCAGTCGCCCCGGGACAGAGTCCTACGAGCAGTACTTC. The rearrangement joins TRBV6-5 to TRBJ2-7, with 7 bases identical to TRBD1. The CDR3 covers 15 residues. V shed 5 bases, J shed 1 base, and the junction held 8 bases outside the gene matches. The germline V gene encodes CDR1 MNHEY and CDR2 SVGAGI.

This clone was observed once. This rearrangement joins TRBV6-5 to TRBJ2-5; D gene uncertain. Germline values: CDR1 MNHEY, CDR2 SVGAGI. CDR3 length: 13 residues. The V gene lost 2 bases and the J gene lost 3 bases, with 7 bases spanning the gap. CDR3 bases: TGTGCCAGCAGTTACCTCCCCGAAGAGACCCAGTACTTC. It codes for CASSYLPEETQYF.

V gene TRBV9 combines with J gene TRBJ2-3; 10 bases are shared with TRBD2. The germline gives CDR1 SGDLS, CDR2 YYNGEE. The CDR3 is 16 amino acids. Trimming took 0 bases from V and 6 from J; bases not matched to a gene: 7. For the CDR3, the DNA is TGTGCCAGCAGCGTAGGGCTAGCGGGGGATGGTGATACGCAGTATTTT. Translating it yields CASSVGLAGDGDTQYF.

This clone appeared once. This sequence joins TRBV6-4 and TRBJ2-3; D is perhaps TRBD1 (6 bases). The V gene's germline CDR1 is MRHNA and CDR2 SNTAGT. Trimming took 2 bases from V and 2 from J, leaving 11 bases between them. The CDR3 is made up of 15 amino acids. DNA for the CDR3: TGTGCCAGCAGTGACCGGGGACAAAACACAGATACGCAGTATTTT. Translated, it gives CASSDRGQNTDTQYF.

The chain links TRBV11-2 to TRBJ2-2, with TRBD1 identical over 10 bases. With V trimmed by 0 bases and J by 6 bases, 7 bases remained unmatched. Looked up from germline, CDR1 is SGHAT and CDR2 is FQNNGV. There are 17 residues in the CDR3. CDR3 nucleotide sequence: TGTGCCAGCAGCTTAGATCTCGGGACAGGGGTGGCCGGGGAGCTGTTTTTT. Translated, it gives CASSLDLGTGVAGELFF. Drawing the rest from reference TRBV11-2 and TRBJ2-2, the complete variable domain is EAGVAQSPRYKIIEKRQSVAFWCNPISGHATLYWYQQILGQGPKLLIQFQNNGVVDDSQLPKDRFSAERLKGVDSTLKIQPAKLEDSAVYLCASSLDLGTGVAGELFFGEGSRLTVL.

The CDR3 region has the DNA TGTGCCGGGACTAAACACAATGAGGGTGAAAAACTGTTTTTT. Translating gives CAGTKHNEGEKLFF. V is TRBV11-3 and J is TRBJ1-4, with a weak D call TRBD1 (5 bases). Between the trimmed V and J ends, which lost 11 bases and 7 bases, there was a span of 20 bases. The CDR3 is 14 amino acids. Looked up from germline, CDR1 is SGHNT and CDR2 is YENEEA.

The genes are TRBV9 and TRBJ2-5; no reliable D call. The CDR3 covers 14 residues. Germline V gene lookup returns CDR1 SGDLS and CDR2 YYNGEE. V dropped 4 bases and J dropped 5 bases, with 15 bases sitting between them. This CDR3 is CASSPRSTGETQYF. The DNA for the CDR3 is TGTGCCAGCAGCCCAAGATCGACCGGGGAGACCCAGTACTTC.

The chain couples TRBV2 to TRBJ2-7; TRBD2 matches at 13 bases. Germline values: CDR1 SNHLY, CDR2 FYNNEI. The CDR3 extends over 15 amino acids. The V and J ends lost 3 bases and 8 bases, in that order; junction bases with no gene match: 7. CDR3 protein: CASSDLGLAGPQQYF. CDR3 coding DNA: TGTGCCAGCAGTGACCTGGGACTAGCGGGGCCTCAGCAGTACTTC. Full variable domain (outside the CDR3, taken from reference TRBV2 and TRBJ2-7): EPEVTQTPSHQVTQMGQEVILRCVPISNHLYFYWYRQILGQKVEFLVSFYNNEISEKSEIFDDQFSVERPDGSNFTLKIRSTKLEDSAMYFCASSDLGLAGPQQYFGPGTRLTVT.

The chain carries TRBV5-1 and TRBJ1-5, with D perhaps matching TRBD1 (5 bases). The CDR3 length is 15 residues. Germline assignment: CDR1 SGHRS and CDR2 YFSETQ. Trimming left V 5 bases short and J 0 bases short, with 12 bases between. The chain's CDR3 is CASRGGRDSNQPQHF. The CDR3 bases are TGCGCCAGCAGGGGGGGAAGAGATAGCAATCAGCCCCAGCATTTT. Combining the CDR3 with reference TRBV5-1 and TRBJ1-5 gives the whole variable domain KAGVTQTPRYLIKTRGQQVTLSCSPISGHRSVSWYQQTPGQGLQFLFEYFSETQRNKGNFPGRFSGRQFSNSRSEMNVSTLELGDSALYLCASRGGRDSNQPQHFGDGTRLSIL.

V usage is TRBV20-1 and J usage is TRBJ2-7; tentative D call: TRBD1 (6 bases). V was pared by 6 bases and J by 6 bases, with 9 bases between. CDR1 DFQATT and CDR2 SNEGSKA come from the germline V gene (reference sequence). CDR3 length: 10 amino acids. As DNA, the CDR3 is TGCAGTGCCGCCAGGGGCGAGCAGTACTTC. It encodes CSAARGEQYF.

V is TRBV5-1 and J is TRBJ2-7, with 9 bases that match TRBD1. The germline CDR1 and CDR2 sequences are SGHRS and YFSETQ. The length of the CDR3 is 16 residues. The ends lost 0 bases at V and 5 bases at J; junction bases unmatched: 9. The CDR3 loop is CASSLEPGQGINEQYF. The CDR3 DNA sequence: TGCGCCAGCAGCTTGGAGCCGGGACAGGGTATCAACGAGCAGTACTTC. The full variable domain, completed using reference TRBV5-1 and TRBJ2-7, is KAGVTQTPRYLIKTRGQQVTLSCSPISGHRSVSWYQQTPGQGLQFLFEYFSETQRNKGNFPGRFSGRQFSNSRSEMNVSTLELGDSALYLCASSLEPGQGINEQYFGPGTRLTVT.

The CDR3 bases are TGCGCCAGCAGCCAAGATCAAGTAGGGACAGGGGTTGGCTACACCTTC. Translating gives CASSQDQVGTGVGYTF. The chain joins TRBV4-3 to TRBJ1-2, with 10 bases aligning to TRBD1. CDR3 size: 16 residues. Germline CDR1 is LGHNA and CDR2 is YSLEER. V lost 0 bases, J lost 7 bases, and 8 bases stayed unmatched.

V usage is TRBV5-6 and J usage is TRBJ2-7, with D possibly being TRBD1 (6 bases). V lost 6 bases, J lost 4 bases, and 17 bases lay in between. This CDR3 has 14 residues. Germline CDR1 and CDR2: SGHDT and YYEEEE. The CDR3 bases are TGTGCCAGCAACATACAGGGAAACGCGTACGAGCAGTACTTC. It translates to CASNIQGNAYEQYF.

The rearrangement joins TRBV12-5 to TRBJ1-6; TRBD1 agrees at 8 bases. V gave up 6 bases and J gave up 8 bases; unmatched junction bases: 6. There are 14 residues in the CDR3. CDR1 and CDR2 (germline): LGHNT, FRNRAP. CDR3 protein: CASGRGQVHSPLHF. The CDR3 DNA reads TGTGCTAGTGGCCGGGGACAGGTCCATTCACCCCTCCACTTT.

This chain joins TRBV7-2 and TRBJ1-6, with 8 positions matching TRBD1. Looked up from germline, CDR1 is SGHTA and CDR2 is FQGNSA. With 5 bases clipped from V and 9 bases from J, the junction kept 9 bases outside the gene matches. This CDR3 has 15 residues. The CDR3 reads CASSPETGVGSPLHF. The CDR3 bases are TGTGCCAGCAGCCCGGAGACAGGGGTGGGTTCACCCCTCCACTTT.